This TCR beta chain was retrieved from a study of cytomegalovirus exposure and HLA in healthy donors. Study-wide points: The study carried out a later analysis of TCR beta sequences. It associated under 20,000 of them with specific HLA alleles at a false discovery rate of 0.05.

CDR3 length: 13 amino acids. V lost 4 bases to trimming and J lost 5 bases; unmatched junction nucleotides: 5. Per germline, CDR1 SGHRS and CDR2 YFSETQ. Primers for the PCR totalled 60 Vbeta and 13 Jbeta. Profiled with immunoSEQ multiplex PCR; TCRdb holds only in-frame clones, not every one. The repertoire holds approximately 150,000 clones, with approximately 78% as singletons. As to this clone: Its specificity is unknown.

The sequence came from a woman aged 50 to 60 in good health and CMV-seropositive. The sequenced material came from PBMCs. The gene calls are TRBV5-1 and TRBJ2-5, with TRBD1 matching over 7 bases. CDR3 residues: CASSPQGPETQYF. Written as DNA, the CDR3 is TGCGCCAGCAGCCCACAGGGGCCGGAGACCCAGTACTTC.